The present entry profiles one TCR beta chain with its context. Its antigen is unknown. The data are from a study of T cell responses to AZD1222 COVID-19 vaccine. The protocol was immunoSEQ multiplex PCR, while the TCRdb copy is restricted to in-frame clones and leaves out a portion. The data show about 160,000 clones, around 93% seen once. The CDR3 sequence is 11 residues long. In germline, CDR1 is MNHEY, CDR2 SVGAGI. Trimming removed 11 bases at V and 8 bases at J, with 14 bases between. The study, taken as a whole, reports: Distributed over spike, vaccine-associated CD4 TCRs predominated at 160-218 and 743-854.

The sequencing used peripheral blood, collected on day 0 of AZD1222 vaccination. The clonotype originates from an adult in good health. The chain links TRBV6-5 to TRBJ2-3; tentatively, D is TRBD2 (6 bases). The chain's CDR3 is CACGVFLTQYF. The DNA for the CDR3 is TGTGCCTGCGGGGTCTTCCTTACGCAGTATTTT.